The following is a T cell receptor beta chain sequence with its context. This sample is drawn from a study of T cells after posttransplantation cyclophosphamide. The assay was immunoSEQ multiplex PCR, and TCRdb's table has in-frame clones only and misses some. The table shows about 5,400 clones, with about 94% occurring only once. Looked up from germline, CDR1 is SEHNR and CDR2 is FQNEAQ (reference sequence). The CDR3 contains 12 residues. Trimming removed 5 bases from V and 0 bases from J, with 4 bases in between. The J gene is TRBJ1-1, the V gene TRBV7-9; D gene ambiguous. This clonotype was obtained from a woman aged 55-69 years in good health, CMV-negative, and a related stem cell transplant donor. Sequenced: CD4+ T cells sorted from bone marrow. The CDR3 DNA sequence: TGTGCCAGCAGCCCTCTGAACACTGAAGCTTTCTTT. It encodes CASSPLNTEAFF.